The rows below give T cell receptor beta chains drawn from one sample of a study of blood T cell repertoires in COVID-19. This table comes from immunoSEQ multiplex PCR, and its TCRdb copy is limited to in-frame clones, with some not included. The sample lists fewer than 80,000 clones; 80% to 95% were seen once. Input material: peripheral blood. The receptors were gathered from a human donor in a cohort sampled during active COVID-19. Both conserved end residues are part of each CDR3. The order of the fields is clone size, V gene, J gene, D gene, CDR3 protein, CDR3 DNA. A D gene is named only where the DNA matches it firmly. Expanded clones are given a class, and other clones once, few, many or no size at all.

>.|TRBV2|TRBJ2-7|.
CASHERASSTSYEQYF
TGTGCCAGTCACGAACGGGCTAGCTCGACCTCCTACGAGCAGTACTTC
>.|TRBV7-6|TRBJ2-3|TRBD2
CASSLLVPIGTSGGAGDTQYF
TGTGCCAGCAGCTTATTGGTCCCAATAGGGACTAGCGGGGGGGCAGGCGATACGCAGTATTTT
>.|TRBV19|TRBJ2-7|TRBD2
CASSRGLAGAFEQYF
TGTGCCAGTAGTAGAGGACTAGCGGGGGCTTTCGAGCAGTACTTC
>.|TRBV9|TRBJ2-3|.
CASTISPLSTDTQYF
TGTGCCAGCACAATAAGCCCTCTCAGCACAGATACGCAGTATTTT
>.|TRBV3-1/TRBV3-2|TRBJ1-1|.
CASSQLRYTEAFF
TGTGCCAGCAGCCAATTGAGGTACACTGAAGCTTTCTTT
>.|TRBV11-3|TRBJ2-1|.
CASSLGAGGSNEQFF
TGTGCCAGCAGCCTGGGGGCAGGGGGGAGCAATGAGCAGTTCTTC
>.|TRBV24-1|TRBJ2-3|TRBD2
CATSDRSGVGTDTQYF
TGTGCCACCAGTGACCGTAGCGGGGTCGGCACAGATACGCAGTATTTT
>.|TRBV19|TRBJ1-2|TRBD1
CASNPRGQGGGYTF
TGTGCCAGTAACCCGAGGGGACAGGGCGGTGGCTACACCTTC
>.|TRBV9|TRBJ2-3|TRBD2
CASSSRSGSSTDTQYF
TGTGCCAGCAGCTCCCGTAGCGGGAGTAGCACAGATACGCAGTATTTT
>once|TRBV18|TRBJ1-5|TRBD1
CASSPGQGASQPQHF
TGTGCCAGCTCACCAGGGCAGGGGGCTAGTCAGCCCCAGCATTTT
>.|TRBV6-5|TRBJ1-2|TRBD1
CASSYRDRIYGYTF
TGTGCCAGCAGTTACAGGGACAGAATCTATGGCTACACCTTC
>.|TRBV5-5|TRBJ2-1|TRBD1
CASSGRTGKAPEQFF
TGTGCCAGCAGCGGTCGGACAGGGAAAGCCCCTGAGCAGTTCTTC
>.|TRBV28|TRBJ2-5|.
CASTYQGLLQETQYF
TGTGCCAGCACCTATCAGGGACTGCTCCAAGAGACCCAGTACTTC
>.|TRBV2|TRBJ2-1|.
CANKVQEQESLSLSNEQFF
TGTGCCAACAAGGTGCAGGAACAGGAAAGCCTTAGCTTAAGCAATGAGCAGTTCTTC
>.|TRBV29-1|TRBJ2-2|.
CSVEVWNTGELFF
TGCAGCGTTGAAGTCTGGAACACCGGGGAGCTGTTTTTT
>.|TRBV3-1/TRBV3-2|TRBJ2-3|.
CASSPPRGSGILIPSTDTQYF
TGTGCCAGCAGCCCCCCCAGGGGAAGCGGGATCCTAATTCCTAGCACAGATACGCAGTATTTT
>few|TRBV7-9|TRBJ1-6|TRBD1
CASSSKRQGFNSPLHF
TGTGCCAGCAGCTCGAAGCGACAGGGATTTAATTCACCCCTCCACTTT
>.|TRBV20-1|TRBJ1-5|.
CSASSGVNQPQHF
TGCAGTGCTAGTTCCGGTGTTAATCAGCCCCAGCATTTT
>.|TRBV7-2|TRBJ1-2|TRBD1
CASSPDRGYGYTF
TGTGCCAGCAGCCCGGACAGGGGCTATGGCTACACCTTC
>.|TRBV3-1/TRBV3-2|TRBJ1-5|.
CASSQGEGQPQHF
TGTGCCAGCAGCCAAGGGGAGGGTCAGCCCCAGCATTTT
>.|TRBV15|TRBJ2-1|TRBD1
CATSKGTGGRNEQFF
TGTGCCACCAGCAAGGGGACAGGGGGGAGAAATGAGCAGTTCTTC
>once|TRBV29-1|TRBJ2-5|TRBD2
CSVGQMGGEQETQYF
TGCAGCGTTGGCCAGATGGGGGGGGAGCAAGAGACCCAGTACTTC
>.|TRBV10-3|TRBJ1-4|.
CAISERGEKLFF
TGTGCCATCAGTGAACGGGGTGAAAAACTGTTTTTT
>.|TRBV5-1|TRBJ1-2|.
CASSLGQEYGYTF
TGCGCCAGCAGCTTGGGACAGGAGTATGGCTACACCTTC
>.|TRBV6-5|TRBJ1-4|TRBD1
CASGQGINEKLFF
TGTGCCAGCGGACAGGGGATCAATGAAAAACTGTTTTTT
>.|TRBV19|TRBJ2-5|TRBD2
CASSILGLVGETQYF
TGTGCCAGTAGTATCCTGGGACTAGTCGGAGAGACCCAGTACTTC
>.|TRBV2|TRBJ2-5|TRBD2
CASSYRLAGGQETQYF
TGTGCCAGCAGTTACCGACTAGCGGGGGGGCAGGAGACCCAGTACTTC
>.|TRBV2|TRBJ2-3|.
CASSDSSSTDTQYF
TGTGCCAGCAGTGACTCCTCTAGCACAGATACGCAGTATTTT
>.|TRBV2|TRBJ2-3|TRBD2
CASSASGGSRADTQYF
TGTGCCAGCAGTGCAAGCGGGGGCTCTCGGGCCGATACGCAGTATTTT
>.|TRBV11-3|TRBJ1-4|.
CASSFKEDSRVRGEKLFF
TGTGCCAGCAGCTTTAAAGAGGACAGTCGAGTTCGGGGTGAAAAACTGTTTTTT
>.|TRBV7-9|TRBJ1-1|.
CASSLDSGFRNTEAFF
TGTGCCAGCAGCTTAGATTCCGGGTTCCGGAACACTGAAGCTTTCTTT
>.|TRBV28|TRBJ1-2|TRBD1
CASSSQGAHHVYGYTF
TGTGCCAGCAGTTCCCAGGGGGCCCACCACGTTTATGGCTACACCTTC
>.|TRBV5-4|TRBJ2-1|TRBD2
CASSWEVAGGGNEQFF
TGTGCCAGCAGCTGGGAAGTAGCGGGGGGCGGGAATGAGCAGTTCTTC
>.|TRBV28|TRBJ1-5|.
CASSLTGSSNQPQHF
TGTGCCAGCAGTTTAACGGGGTCTAGCAATCAGCCCCAGCATTTT
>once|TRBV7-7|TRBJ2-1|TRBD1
CASSSGSGTGGSNEQFF
TGTGCCAGCAGCTCGGGATCCGGGACAGGGGGAAGCAATGAGCAGTTCTTC
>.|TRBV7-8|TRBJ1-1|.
CASSKHLFMNTEAFF
TGTGCCAGCAGCAAGCATCTCTTTATGAACACTGAAGCTTTCTTT
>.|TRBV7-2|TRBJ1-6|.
CASTPGGSLSYNSPLHF
TGTGCCAGCACCCCGGGTGGATCGCTGTCCTATAATTCACCCCTCCACTTT
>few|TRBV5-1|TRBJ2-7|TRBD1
CASSSDRALYEQYF
TGCGCCAGCAGCTCCGACAGGGCCCTCTACGAGCAGTACTTC
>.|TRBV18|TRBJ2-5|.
CASSPPMGLQETQYF
TGTGCCAGCTCACCACCGATGGGGCTGCAAGAGACCCAGTACTTC
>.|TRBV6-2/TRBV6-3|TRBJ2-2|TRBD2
CASSPRSGGENTGELFF
TGTGCCAGCAGTCCGCGTAGCGGGGGTGAGAACACCGGGGAGCTGTTTTTT
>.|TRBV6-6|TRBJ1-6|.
CASSMNRDSPLHF
TGTGCCAGCAGTATGAACAGGGATTCACCCCTCCACTTT
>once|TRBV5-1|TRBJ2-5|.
CASSLGAGAGETQYF
TGCGCCAGCAGCTTGGGGGCGGGGGCGGGGGAGACCCAGTACTTC
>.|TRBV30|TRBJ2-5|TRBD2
CAWSTGTGGQETQYF
TGTGCCTGGAGTACCGGGACGGGGGGGCAAGAGACCCAGTACTTC
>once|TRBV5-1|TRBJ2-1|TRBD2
CASKRSGTSGGVEQFF
TGCGCCAGCAAGAGAAGCGGGACTAGCGGGGGAGTGGAGCAGTTCTTC